This TCR beta chain comes out of a study of T-cell memory formation after mild COVID-19. Study observations and caveats: The study found balanced CD4/CD8 in clones contracting day 15 to 85 and a CD4+ lean in later expanders. The main location of contracting CD4+ clones was CM and EM, and that of contracting CD8+ clones was EMRA.

About this clonotype: Its antigen is not known.

TCRdb re-derived calls from the 5' RACE reads in MiXCR, one entry per CDR3 protein. The sample carries under 200,000 distinct CDR3 sequences, about a third recorded once. After removal of 5 bases from V and 2 bases from J, the junction contained 6 bases not matched to a gene. The CDR3 contains 14 residues. CDR1 is LGHDT and CDR2 is YNNKEL in the germline V gene (reference sequence). Sequenced input: PBMCs or a T cell subset sorted from them (not recorded which). The origin of this receptor is an adult woman who had mild COVID-19 (a few samples of this study predate the infection). Cell type and time point are not known. The chain joins TRBV3-1 to TRBJ2-7; 7 bases are a match to TRBD1. The CDR3 sequence: CASSKDRTTYEQYF. CDR3 nucleotide sequence: TGTGCCAGCAGCAAGGACAGGACCACCTACGAGCAGTACTTC.